Below are 17 T cell receptor beta chains sequenced from a single sample in a study of T cells in localized non-small cell lung cancer. TCRdb keeps only in-frame clones here, not all; method: immunoSEQ multiplex PCR. The sample holds about 40,000 clones; approximately 86% are singletons and the top ten take 5% to 8%. This specimen was peripheral blood, taken before any cancer treatment. Every receptor here comes from a man between 40 and 69 years old with stage I lung adenocarcinoma.

The J gene is TRBJ2-7, the V gene TRBV29-1; TRBD1 agrees at 9 bases. V lost 2 bases, J lost 2 bases, and 10 bases stayed unmatched. Germline CDR1 and CDR2: SQVTM and ANQGSEA. CDR3 length: 16 residues. The CDR3 region is CSVELSRTGEPYEQYF. The CDR3 DNA follows: TGCAGCGTTGAACTTAGTAGGACAGGGGAACCCTACGAGCAGTACTTC.

V is TRBV7-8 and J is TRBJ2-7; TRBD2 matches at 10 bases. V was clipped by 5 bases and J by 3 bases; unmatched bases: 10. The CDR3 loop spans 16 amino acids. Germline loops: CDR1 SGHVS, CDR2 FQNEAQ. CDR3 coding DNA: TGTGCCAGCAGCCCCCTAGAGACTAGCGGGTACTACGAGCAGTACTTC. It encodes CASSPLETSGYYEQYF. Full variable domain (outside the CDR3, taken from reference TRBV7-8 and TRBJ2-7): GAGVSQSPRYKVAKRGQDVALRCDPISGHVSLFWYQQALGQGPEFLTYFQNEAQLDKSGLPSDRFFAERPEGSVSTLKIQRTQQEDSAVYLCASSPLETSGYYEQYFGPGTRLTVT.

The genes are TRBV5-4 and TRBJ2-2; a possible D gene is TRBD1 (6 bases). V lost 3 bases and J 2 bases, leaving 8 bases between the germline ends. This CDR3 comprises 14 residues. The germline CDR1 and CDR2 sequences are SGHNT and YYREEE (reference sequence). The CDR3 DNA reads TGTGCCAGCAGCTGGGACACCAACACCGGGGAGCTGTTTTTT. Amino acids: CASSWDTNTGELFF.

This chain uses TRBV5-6 with TRBJ2-3; D gene ambiguous. Germline V CDR1 and CDR2: SGHDT, YYEEEE. V gave up 3 bases and J gave up 2 bases, with 4 bases separating them. This CDR3 is built from 12 residues. In nucleotides, the CDR3 is TGTGCCAGCAGCTGGGTCACAGATACGCAGTATTTT. Protein product: CASSWVTDTQYF.

The V gene is TRBV19, the J gene TRBJ1-5; possibly TRBD1 for D (6 bases). The CDR3 spans 15 residues. CDR1 and CDR2 (germline): LNHDA, SQIVND (reference sequence). Trimming shortened V by 4 bases and J by 3 bases, and 13 bases separated the two germline ends. CDR3 loop: CASSRGRGPNQPQHF. For the CDR3, the DNA is TGTGCCAGTAGTAGGGGCAGGGGTCCCAATCAGCCCCAGCATTTT.

The chain uses TRBV2 and TRBJ1-5; no clear D. The germline V gene encodes CDR1 SNHLY and CDR2 FYNNEI. V lost 2 bases and J lost 3, with 11 bases in between. The CDR3 contains 15 residues. The CDR3 DNA reads as TGTGCCAGCAGTGAATTCCTTCCTTCCAATCAGCCCCAGCATTTT. This sequence encodes CASSEFLPSNQPQHF.

The chain uses TRBV12-5 and TRBJ1-5; TRBD1 aligns across 9 bases. The CDR3 runs 14 residues. CDR1 is LGHNT and CDR2 is FRNRAP in the germline V gene. Trimming took 6 bases from V and 2 from J; bases not matched to a gene: 2. The CDR3 coding sequence is TGTGCTAGTGGGACAGGGGGTCGCAATCAGCCCCAGCATTTT. Amino acids: CASGTGGRNQPQHF.

The rearrangement links TRBV6-5 to TRBJ2-1; 10 positions match TRBD2. Germline lookup yields CDR1 MNHEY and CDR2 SVGAGI. The trim removed 2 bases at V and 3 bases at J, leaving 1 base unmatched. This CDR3 comprises 15 residues. CDR3 coding DNA: TGTGCCAGCAGTTACGGACTAGCGGTCTACAATGAGCAGTTCTTC. It is translated as CASSYGLAVYNEQFF.

CDR3 residues: CASSLLADSYEQYF. The CDR3 bases are TGTGCCAGCAGCTTATTGGCGGATTCCTACGAGCAGTACTTC. The rearrangement links TRBV7-9 to TRBJ2-7; no clear D. The germline V gene encodes CDR1 SEHNR and CDR2 FQNEAQ (reference sequence). V was pared by 2 bases and J by 1 base, with 9 bases between. This CDR3 is 14 amino acids long.

V and J are TRBV5-1 and TRBJ1-4; TRBD1 might be the D (6 bases). Looked up from germline, CDR1 is SGHRS and CDR2 is YFSETQ. The CDR3 is 13 residues long. Trimming left V 7 bases short and J 8 bases short, with 15 bases between. This chain's CDR3 is CASGERGGEKLFF. The CDR3 DNA follows: TGCGCCAGCGGAGAAAGAGGGGGAGAAAAACTGTTTTTT. Filled out from reference TRBV5-1 and TRBJ1-4, the complete variable domain reads KAGVTQTPRYLIKTRGQQVTLSCSPISGHRSVSWYQQTPGQGLQFLFEYFSETQRNKGNFPGRFSGRQFSNSRSEMNVSTLELGDSALYLCASGERGGEKLFFGSGTQLSVL.

The chain couples TRBV27 to TRBJ2-3, with D hard to call. The CDR3 runs 14 residues. Deletions cut 2 bases from V and 3 bases from J, with 9 bases between. The germline V gene encodes CDR1 MNHEY and CDR2 SMNVEV (reference sequence). The CDR3 loop reads CASSLELGTDTQYF. The CDR3 nucleotides read TGTGCCAGCAGTTTAGAATTGGGAACAGATACGCAGTATTTT.

The V and J genes are TRBV15 and TRBJ2-5; TRBD2 aligns across 10 bases. V gave up 3 bases and J gave up 5 bases; unmatched junction bases: 12. This CDR3 comprises 17 residues. Germline V gene lookup returns CDR1 LNHNV and CDR2 YYDKDF (reference sequence). The DNA of the CDR3 is TGTGCCACCAGCAGCCCCCCGGGTAGCGGGAGGAGGGAGACCCAGTACTTC. The encoded protein is CATSSPPGSGRRETQYF.

V and J are TRBV6-5 and TRBJ2-1, with D perhaps matching TRBD1 (5 bases). This CDR3 region has 15 residues. Germline V gene lookup returns CDR1 MNHEY and CDR2 SVGAGI. The V and J ends lost 4 bases and 3 bases respectively, with 13 bases between them. The CDR3 spells CASSLSDMIYNEQFF. The CDR3 DNA follows: TGTGCCAGCAGTTTATCGGACATGATCTACAATGAGCAGTTCTTC.

This clone was counted once. The chain uses TRBV7-2 and TRBJ2-2; D unresolved. This CDR3 contains 15 residues. Germline lookup yields CDR1 SGHTA and CDR2 FQGNSA. The V end was cut by 0 bases, the J end by 6 bases, with 11 bases between. The CDR3 DNA sequence: TGTGCCAGCAGCTTAGCGTGGGTCCGGGCCGGGGAGCTGTTTTTT. It is translated as CASSLAWVRAGELFF.

This clone was counted a few times. The genes are TRBV12-5 and TRBJ2-5, with D possibly TRBD1 on 6 matching bases. Deletions cut 7 bases from V and 3 bases from J, with 21 bases between. CDR1 and CDR2 from the germline V gene are LGHNT and FRNRAP. CDR3 length: 16 amino acids. This CDR3 reads CASAPGKGTPEETQYF. Written as DNA, the CDR3 is TGTGCTAGTGCCCCGGGTAAGGGGACACCCGAAGAGACCCAGTACTTC.

This clone occurred a few times. The rearrangement links TRBV7-3 to TRBJ1-2; 7 bases agree with TRBD1. This CDR3 has 13 residues. Germline CDR1 and CDR2: SGHTA and FQGTGA. With 5 bases clipped from V and 7 bases from J, the junction kept 7 bases outside the gene matches. The CDR3 reads CASSETGRSGYTF. The CDR3 DNA is TGTGCCAGCAGCGAGACAGGGCGTAGTGGCTACACCTTC.

This clone came up a few times. The rearrangement uses TRBV7-2 and TRBJ2-3; TRBD1 agrees at 7 bases. CDR1 and CDR2 from the germline V gene are SGHTA and FQGNSA. The junction had 1 base not matched to a gene; V was cut back by 3 bases and J by 1 base. CDR3 size: 14 residues. Here the CDR3 reads CASSFTGGTDTQYF. In DNA, the CDR3 is TGTGCCAGCAGCTTTACAGGGGGCACAGATACGCAGTATTTT.